These 3 T cell receptor beta chains came from one sample sequenced in a study of T cell responses to AZD1222 COVID-19 vaccine. Generated by immunoSEQ multiplex PCR, the TCRdb table keeps only in-frame clones and is missing some. The table has roughly 170,000 clones, around nine tenths seen once. The specimen comprised peripheral blood, sampled on day 0 of AZD1222 vaccination. Receptor source: an adult in good health.

This chain links TRBV21-1 with TRBJ2-5; the table assigns TRBD2, which was not confirmed against the DNA. TRBV21-1 is described as a pseudogene. The CDR3 is 13 amino acids. Written as DNA, the CDR3 is TGTGCCAGCAGCCCGGGATTCCAAGAGACCCAGTACTTC. Translated, it gives CASSPGFQETQYF.

The genes are TRBV7-3 and TRBJ2-2, with D perhaps matching TRBD1 (5 bases). The CDR3 is 14 amino acids. Trimming shortened V by 5 bases and J by 6 bases, and 13 bases separated the two germline ends. The V gene's germline CDR1 is SGHTA and CDR2 FQGTGA. The CDR3, as DNA: TGTGCCAGCAGCCCTCAGGGAACGGCCGGGGAGCTGTTTTTT. It specifies CASSPQGTAGELFF.

CDR3 bases: TGTGCCAGCACCCCCTATAGCAATCAGCCCCAGCATTTT. It codes for CASTPYSNQPQHF. V usage is TRBV12-3 or TRBV12-4 and J usage is TRBJ1-5; D call uncertain. The CDR3 consists of 13 residues. With 7 bases removed from V and 0 bases from J, the gap between germline ends came to 7 bases.